This T cell receptor (beta chain) derives from a study of CD8 T cells in ankylosing spondylitis. Regarding the study as a whole: In ankylosing spondylitis patients, matched synovial fluid reportedly showed significant enrichment of disease-linked clones. Existing reports had already noted some motif variants in reactive arthritis synovial fluid and blood. For ankylosing spondylitis blood, a TCR beta motif of eight or nine highly homologous variants appeared characteristic.

The V gene end was trimmed by 4 bases and the J gene end by 6 bases; junction bases not matched to a gene: 16. The CDR3 consists of 17 residues. Germline V gene sequence: CDR1 SGHRS, CDR2 YFSETQ. This clonotype was recorded many times. Antigen specificity is unknown. A single record per CDR3 protein comes from TCRdb applying MiXCR to the 5' RACE reads. The table shows about 130,000 distinct CDR3 sequences, with 6% to 8% occurring only once. The material sequenced was blood, either unsorted or a sorted T cell fraction (not recorded which). The rearrangement joins TRBV5-1 to TRBJ1-1; TRBD1 aligns across 9 bases. The clonotype originates from a female donor with ankylosing spondylitis or in good health (not recorded which). CDR3 protein: CASSPGQGPAIHSEAFF. In nucleotides, the CDR3 is TGCGCCAGCAGCCCGGGACAGGGTCCAGCCATCCACTCTGAAGCTTTCTTT.